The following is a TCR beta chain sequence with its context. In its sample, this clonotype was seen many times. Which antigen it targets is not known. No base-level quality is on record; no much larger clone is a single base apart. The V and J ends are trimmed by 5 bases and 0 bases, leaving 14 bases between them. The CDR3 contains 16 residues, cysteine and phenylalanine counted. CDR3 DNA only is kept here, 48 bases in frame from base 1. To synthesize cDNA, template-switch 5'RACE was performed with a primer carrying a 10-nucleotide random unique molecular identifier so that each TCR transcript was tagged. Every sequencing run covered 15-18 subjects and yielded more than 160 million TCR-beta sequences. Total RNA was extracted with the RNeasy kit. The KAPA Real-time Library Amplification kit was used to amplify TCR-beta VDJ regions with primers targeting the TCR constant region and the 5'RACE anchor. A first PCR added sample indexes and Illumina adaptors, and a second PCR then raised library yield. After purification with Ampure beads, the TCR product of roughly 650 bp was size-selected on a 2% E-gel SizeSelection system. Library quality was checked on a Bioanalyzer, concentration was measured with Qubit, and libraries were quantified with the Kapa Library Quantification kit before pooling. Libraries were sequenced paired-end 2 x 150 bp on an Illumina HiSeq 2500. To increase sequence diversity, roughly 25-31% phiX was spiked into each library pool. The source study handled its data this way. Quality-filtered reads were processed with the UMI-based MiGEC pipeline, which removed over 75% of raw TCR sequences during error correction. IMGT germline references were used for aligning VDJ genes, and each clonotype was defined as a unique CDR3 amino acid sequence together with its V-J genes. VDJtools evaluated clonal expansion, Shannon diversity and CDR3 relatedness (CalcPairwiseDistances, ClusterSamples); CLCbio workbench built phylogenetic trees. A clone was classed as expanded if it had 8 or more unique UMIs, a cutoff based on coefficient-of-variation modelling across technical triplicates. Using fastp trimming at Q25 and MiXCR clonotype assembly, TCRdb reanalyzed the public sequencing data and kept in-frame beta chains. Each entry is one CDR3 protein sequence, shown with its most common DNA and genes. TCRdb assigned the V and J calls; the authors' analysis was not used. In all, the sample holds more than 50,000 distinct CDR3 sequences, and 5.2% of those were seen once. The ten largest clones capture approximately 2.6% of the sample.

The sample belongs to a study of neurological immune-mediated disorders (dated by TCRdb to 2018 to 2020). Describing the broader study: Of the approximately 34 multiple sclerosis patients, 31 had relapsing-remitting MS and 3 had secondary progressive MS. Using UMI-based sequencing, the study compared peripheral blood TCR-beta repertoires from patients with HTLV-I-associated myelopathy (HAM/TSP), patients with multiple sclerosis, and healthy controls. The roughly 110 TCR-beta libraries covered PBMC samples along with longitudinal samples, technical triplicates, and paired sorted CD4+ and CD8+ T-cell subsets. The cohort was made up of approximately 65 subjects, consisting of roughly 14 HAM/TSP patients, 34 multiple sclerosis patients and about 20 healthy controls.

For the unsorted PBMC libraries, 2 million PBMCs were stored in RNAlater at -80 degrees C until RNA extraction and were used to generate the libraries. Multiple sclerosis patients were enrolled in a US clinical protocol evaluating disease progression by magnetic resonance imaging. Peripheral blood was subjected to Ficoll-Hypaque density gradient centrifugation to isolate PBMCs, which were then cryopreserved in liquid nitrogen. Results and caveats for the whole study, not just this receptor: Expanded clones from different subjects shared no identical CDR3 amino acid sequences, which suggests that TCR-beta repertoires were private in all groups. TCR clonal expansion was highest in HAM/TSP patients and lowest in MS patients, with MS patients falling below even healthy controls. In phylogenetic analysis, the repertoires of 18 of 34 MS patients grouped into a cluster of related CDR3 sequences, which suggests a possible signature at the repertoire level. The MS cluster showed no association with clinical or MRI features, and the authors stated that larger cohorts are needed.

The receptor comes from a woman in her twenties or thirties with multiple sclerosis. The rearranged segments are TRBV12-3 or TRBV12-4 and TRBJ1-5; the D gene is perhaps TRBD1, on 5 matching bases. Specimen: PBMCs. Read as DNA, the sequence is TGTGCCAGCAGTCAAGGGACGGCAGGTAGCAATCAGCCCCAGCATTTT. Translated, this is CASSQGTAGSNQPQHF.